This T cell receptor beta chain was recorded in a study of identical twins. Of note for this clonotype: Its antigen is undetermined.

The CDR3 is 15 amino acids. V lost 6 bases to trimming and J lost 0 bases, with 14 bases between them. Germline CDR1 and CDR2: LNHDA and SQIVND (reference sequence). Notes on the study in general: It was cross-sectional statistical analysis, not following the same donors, that the conclusions relied on.

Template switching created a universal primer site, and the cDNA included unique molecular identifiers. TCRdb fed the 5' RACE reads into MiXCR, producing one record per CDR3 protein. The data contain hundreds of thousands of distinct CDR3 sequences, roughly 18% of them singletons. The same specimen was also included in a second study, on T cells expressing NK-cell markers. That paper states: Beta-chain profiling covered CD3+CD56+NKG2C+, CD3+CD56+NKG2C- and CD3+CD56-NKG2C+ sorted subsets.

The chain is built from TRBV19 and TRBJ1-1, with D perhaps matching TRBD1 (5 bases). The sample comprised PBMCs. The sequence came from a woman under 30 in good health. For the CDR3, the DNA is TGTGCCAGTAGACCAGCCTCGGGGCTGAACACTGAAGCTTTCTTT. Translated: CASRPASGLNTEAFF.